Given below is one T cell receptor beta chain in context. These data belong to a study of T cell changes during pregnancy in multiple sclerosis. Repertoires were generated with immunoSEQ multiplex PCR, while TCRdb's copy carries only in-frame clones and drops some. Of more than 90,000 clones in the sample, approximately 92% were seen once. The trim removed 4 bases at V and 6 bases at J, leaving 9 bases unmatched. The germline V gene has CDR1 SGHNT and CDR2 YYREEE (reference sequence). CDR3 size: 15 residues. The sample here was peripheral blood, taken after pregnancy. The sequence derives from a female donor with multiple sclerosis, enrolled in a pregnancy study. The chain combines TRBV5-4 with TRBJ2-1, with TRBD2 matching over 8 bases. For the CDR3, the DNA is TGTGCCAGCAGCCCCGAAAGCGGGAGTCCCAATGAGCAGTTCTTC. Residues: CASSPESGSPNEQFF.